The entry that follows covers one TCR beta chain sequence. What it binds is not known. Germline V gives CDR1 SNHLY, CDR2 FYNNEI. Between the trimmed V and J ends, which lost 7 bases and 3 bases, there was a span of 10 bases. The CDR3 is 12 amino acids. This sample is part of a study of CD8+ T cells in alopecia areata. Sequencing used cDNA as its template, made by extracting RNA and reverse transcribing it. This table comes from immunoSEQ multiplex PCR, and its TCRdb copy is limited to in-frame clones, with some not included. The sample yields 110,000 or so clones, about 50% seen once. Study conclusions and caveats: Scalp repertoires also include resident alphabeta T cells from normal skin.

The sequenced material came from NKG2D-low CD8+ T cells sorted from blood. The TCR originated in a human donor with alopecia areata. V and J are TRBV2 and TRBJ2-7, with D uncertain. The CDR3 loop reads CASTGPYYEQYF. CDR3 nucleotides: TGTGCCAGCACCGGCCCCTACTACGAGCAGTACTTC.